The 15 T cell receptor beta chains presented below share a single source sample, sequenced in a study of cytomegalovirus exposure and HLA in healthy donors. PCR employed 60 Vbeta and 13 Jbeta primers. TCRdb's table, derived via immunoSEQ multiplex PCR, lists solely in-frame clones and lacks some. The sample contains fewer than 110,000 clones, around three quarters of which appear only once. Sequenced: PBMCs. All receptors derive from a woman aged 18-29 years in good health and CMV-seropositive.

The V gene is TRBV19, the J gene TRBJ1-5; 8 bases are shared with TRBD1. Per germline, CDR1 LNHDA and CDR2 SQIVND (reference sequence). V lost 4 bases and J lost 2; bases outside the gene matches: 10. This CDR3 contains 17 residues. CDR3 sequence (DNA): TGTGCCAGTAGTAAAGGGCAGGGGGCGTTTGGCAATCAGCCCCAGCATTTT. The encoded protein is CASSKGQGAFGNQPQHF. Full variable domain (remainder filled in from reference TRBV19 and TRBJ1-5): DGGITQSPKYLFRKEGQNVTLSCEQNLNHDAMYWYRQDPGQGLRLIYYSQIVNDFQKGDIAEGYSVSREKKESFPLTVTSAQKNPTAFYLCASSKGQGAFGNQPQHFGDGTRLSIL.

The chain has TRBV9 and TRBJ1-5; the match to TRBD1 covers 9 bases. The trim removed 4 bases at V and 5 bases at J, leaving 7 bases unmatched. CDR1 and CDR2 (germline): SGDLS, YYNGEE. This CDR3 contains 15 residues. The CDR3 region is CASSSSRDRDQPQHF. The CDR3 DNA reads TGTGCCAGCAGCTCATCCCGGGACAGGGATCAGCCCCAGCATTTT.

V usage is TRBV5-4 and J usage is TRBJ1-6, with D unclear. This CDR3 is 16 amino acids long. Trimming cost V 0 bases and J 9 bases, with 16 bases left between them. Per germline, CDR1 SGHNT and CDR2 YYREEE (reference sequence). In DNA form, the CDR3 reads TGTGCCAGCAGCTTGGAAGGGAGCAGTGGTGGTTCACCCCTCCACTTT. As protein: CASSLEGSSGGSPLHF.

This sequence joins TRBV6-6 and TRBJ1-2, with D perhaps matching TRBD1 (6 bases). The CDR3 runs to 12 residues. CDR1 is MNHNY and CDR2 is SVGAGI in the germline V gene (reference sequence). Trimming took off 2 bases at V and 8 bases at J, with 9 bases between the two ends. CDR3 bases: TGTGCCAGCAGTTACGGGGGGGCCGGCTACACCTTC. Translating it yields CASSYGGAGYTF.

J is TRBJ1-2 and V is TRBV7-9; possibly TRBD1 for D (6 bases). The CDR3 has 16 residues. Trimming took 5 bases from V and 0 from J, leaving 16 bases between them. CDR1 SEHNR and CDR2 FQNEAQ come from the germline V gene (reference sequence). CDR3 in amino acids: CASSPKVQGTNYGYTF. The CDR3 coding sequence is TGTGCCAGCAGCCCTAAGGTCCAGGGGACTAACTATGGCTACACCTTC.

This sequence joins TRBV10-3 and TRBJ2-4; 11 nucleotides match TRBD2. V shed 4 bases, J shed 0 bases, and the junction held 11 bases outside the gene matches. Germline V gene data show CDR1 as ENHRY and CDR2 as SYGVKD. CDR3 length: 19 amino acids. CDR3: CAISVPGLAVDLAKNIQYF. The CDR3 bases are TGTGCCATCAGTGTTCCGGGACTAGCGGTCGACCTAGCCAAAAACATTCAGTACTTC.

This sequence joins TRBV27 and TRBJ2-1; TRBD2 matches 14 bases. Germline V gene sequence: CDR1 MNHEY, CDR2 SMNVEV (reference sequence). This CDR3 contains 15 residues. Trimming cost V 5 bases and J 9 bases; bases outside gene matches: 6. CDR3 amino acids: CASSIGTSGSGEQFF. The CDR3 DNA reads TGTGCCAGCAGTATCGGGACTAGCGGGAGTGGTGAGCAGTTCTTC.

The chain is built from TRBV9 and TRBJ1-1; a possible D gene is TRBD1 (5 bases). There are 11 residues in the CDR3. Germline V lookup: CDR1 SGDLS, CDR2 YYNGEE. Trimming pared 7 bases from V and 5 bases from J, leaving 9 bases between. The CDR3 DNA reads as TGTGCCAGCGGGGGGGGGACTGAAGCTTTCTTT. This translates into CASGGGTEAFF.

V and J are TRBV5-4 and TRBJ1-2, with D possibly TRBD1 on 5 matching bases. V was clipped by 0 bases and J by 2 bases, with 8 bases between them. This CDR3 region has 14 residues. CDR1 and CDR2 from the germline V gene are SGHNT and YYREEE (reference sequence). CDR3 nucleotides: TGTGCCAGCAGCTTGGGGGGGGAGAACTATGGCTACACCTTC. It encodes CASSLGGENYGYTF.

This clone was seen only once. The rearrangement links TRBV5-1 to TRBJ2-5; TRBD1 aligns across 11 bases. The J call may be mistaken, given a closer DNA end match to TRBJ2-7. This CDR3 is built from 17 residues. In germline, CDR1 is SGHRS, CDR2 YFSETQ. The CDR3 is CASSLTLRTGGAYEQYF. CDR3 sequence (DNA): TGCGCCAGCAGCCTAACGTTGAGGACAGGGGGCGCATACGAGCAGTACTTC.

This clone was counted once. The chain links TRBV5-1 to TRBJ2-2; 9 bases match TRBD1. Germline trimming cut 1 base from V and 4 bases from J; bases unmatched to any gene: 8. The germline CDR1 and CDR2 sequences are SGHRS and YFSETQ. The CDR3 runs 17 residues. The CDR3 coding sequence is TGCGCCAGCAGCTTGAGGCTGGGACAGGGATTCACCGGGGAGCTGTTTTTT. It codes for CASSLRLGQGFTGELFF. Using reference TRBV5-1 and TRBJ2-2 for the parts outside the CDR3, the full variable domain is KAGVTQTPRYLIKTRGQQVTLSCSPISGHRSVSWYQQTPGQGLQFLFEYFSETQRNKGNFPGRFSGRQFSNSRSEMNVSTLELGDSALYLCASSLRLGQGFTGELFFGEGSRLTVL.

The CDR3: CASSLWAGDTYGYTF. The CDR3 DNA reads TGTGCCAGCAGTTTATGGGCAGGGGATACATATGGCTACACCTTC. The chain links TRBV27 to TRBJ1-2, with D maybe TRBD1 (6 bases). The CDR3 sequence is 15 residues long. Germline V lookup: CDR1 MNHEY, CDR2 SMNVEV (reference sequence). V was pared by 1 base and J by 5 bases, with 14 bases between.

This rearrangement joins TRBV18 to TRBJ1-2, with a weak D call TRBD1 (5 bases). CDR1 KGHSH and CDR2 LQKENI come from the germline V gene. V was pared by 1 base and J by 3 bases, with 9 bases between. This CDR3 is built from 14 residues. The chain's CDR3 is CASSPLQADYGYTF. The CDR3 nucleotides read TGTGCCAGCTCACCACTACAGGCTGACTATGGCTACACCTTC.

The V and J genes are TRBV15 and TRBJ2-1; tentative D call: TRBD1 (5 bases). V was trimmed by 0 bases and J by 1 base, leaving 19 bases between them. This CDR3 is 19 amino acids long. Per germline, CDR1 LNHNV and CDR2 YYDKDF (reference sequence). The CDR3 DNA follows: TGTGCCACCAGCAGAGATAGGGGCAGCCCTAATTTTTCCTACAATGAGCAGTTCTTC. Amino acids: CATSRDRGSPNFSYNEQFF. The full variable domain, in which reference TRBV15 and TRBJ2-1 provide the parts outside the CDR3, is DAMVIQNPRYQVTQFGKPVTLSCSQTLNHNVMYWYQQKSSQAPKLLFHYYDKDFNNEADTPDNFQSRRPNTSFCFLDIRSPGLGDTAMYLCATSRDRGSPNFSYNEQFFGPGTRLTVL.

This clone occurred a few times. CDR3 amino acids: CASSSRGTGNNEQYF. The DNA of the CDR3 is TGTGCCAGCAGCTCGAGGGGGACAGGGAACAACGAGCAGTACTTC. The V and J genes are TRBV5-4 and TRBJ2-7; 9 bases are shared with TRBD1. The trim removed 3 bases at V and 5 bases at J, leaving 9 bases unmatched. CDR1 SGHNT and CDR2 YYREEE come from the germline V gene (reference sequence). This CDR3 comprises 15 residues.